This TCR beta chain was recorded in a study of blood T cell repertoires in COVID-19. Across the whole study: Italy, Spain and the United States were the sources of the convalescent and acute COVID-19 samples.

The table lists this clone with a few counts. CDR1 and CDR2 from the germline V gene are MNHEY and SMNVEV (reference sequence). This CDR3 contains 16 residues. The V segment lost 4 bases and the J segment 2 bases; nucleotides outside the gene matches: 10. Participants' reported clinical history set cohort assignment. Per the original methods: Cell counts per sample came from amplifying reference gene primers. The table came from immunoSEQ multiplex PCR; TCRdb's copy has only in-frame clones and leaves some out. The DNA gave D and trimming, while V, J and clone size come from that table. The sample contains fewer than 250,000 clones, roughly 87% of which appear only once.

The chain uses TRBV27 and TRBJ2-5, with 7 bases fitting TRBD1. The clonotype was recovered from a woman aged 30 to 39 with acute COVID-19. The sequencing input was PBMCs or T cells enriched from blood (not recorded which). The CDR3 sequence is CASSSPRDRPQETQYF. The CDR3 DNA reads as TGTGCCAGCAGTTCGCCCCGGGACAGACCACAAGAGACCCAGTACTTC.